This T cell receptor beta chain was obtained from a study of preoperative IRX-2 immunotherapy in early breast cancer. CDR1 LGHNT and CDR2 FRNRAP come from the germline V gene. This CDR3 has 14 amino acids. The table came from immunoSEQ multiplex PCR; TCRdb's copy has only in-frame clones and leaves some out. The profile covers 20,000 to 30,000 clones, with just under 80% appearing a single time and 2.2% taken by the ten largest. Treatment of the sample: preoperative locoregional IRX-2 cytokine immunotherapy. Samples came from a phase Ib trial of preoperative locoregional IRX-2 cytokine immunotherapy.

This TCR derives from a human donor with breast cancer. This sequence joins TRBV12-5 and TRBJ1-4; 8 bases line up with TRBD1. Specimen: lymph node tissue, collected before IRX-2 immunotherapy. The CDR3 DNA reads as TGTGCCAGCACCAACTACAGGACAGGGGAAAAACTGTTTTTT. This encodes CASTNYRTGEKLFF.